The 30 T cell receptor beta chains below come from one sample, sequenced in a study of blood T cell repertoires in COVID-19. TCRdb's copy holds only in-frame clones and misses some; the assay was immunoSEQ multiplex PCR. The sample has 270,000 or so clones; roughly 83% are singletons. The material sequenced was peripheral blood. The receptors were gathered from a human donor with COVID-19, enrolled during active disease. The donor label of this sample is uncertain.

This sequence joins TRBV7-9 and TRBJ1-4; unclear D gene. V lost 6 bases, J lost 5 bases, and 16 bases lay in between. Germline V gives CDR1 SEHNR, CDR2 FQNEAQ (reference sequence). The CDR3 consists of 15 residues. In nucleotides, the CDR3 is TGTGCCAGCAGTCTATACTGGGAGCTCAATGAAAAACTGTTTTTT. Its protein product is CASSLYWELNEKLFF.

This chain uses TRBV19 with TRBJ2-7; 9 bases fit TRBD1. The CDR3 covers 15 residues. Germline V gives CDR1 LNHDA, CDR2 SQIVND (reference sequence). With 4 bases clipped from V and 2 bases from J, the junction kept 6 bases outside the gene matches. The CDR3 nucleotides are TGTGCCAGTAGTACGACAGGGGGATCTACCTACGAGCAGTACTTC. Its translation is CASSTTGGSTYEQYF.

This clone has a single count. The chain employs TRBV6-4 and TRBJ2-1; 16 bases map to TRBD2. CDR3 length: 18 residues. Unmatched junction bases numbered 11, after V lost 6 bases and J lost 6 bases. Germline CDR1 is MRHNA and CDR2 is SNTAGT. The CDR3 sequence is CASRFPGLAGGPSNEQFF. CDR3 in DNA: TGTGCCAGCAGGTTTCCGGGACTAGCGGGAGGGCCCTCCAATGAGCAGTTCTTC.

The genes are TRBV28 and TRBJ2-6; 11 nucleotides agree with TRBD1. Germline CDR1 and CDR2: MDHEN and SYDVKM. This CDR3 spans 16 amino acids. Trimming cost V 10 bases and J 0 bases; bases outside gene matches: 5. CDR3 region: CATWDRGTSGANVLTF. In nucleotides, the CDR3 is TGTGCCACCTGGGACAGGGGGACCTCTGGGGCCAACGTCCTGACTTTC.

The genes are TRBV11-2 and TRBJ2-7; 13 nucleotides match TRBD2. CDR3 size: 15 residues. CDR1 is SGHAT, CDR2 FQNNGV, per germline. After removal of 2 bases from V and 4 bases from J, the junction contained 2 bases not matched to a gene. The chain's CDR3 is CASSLWTSGSYEQYF. The CDR3 coding sequence is TGTGCCAGCAGCTTATGGACTAGCGGGAGTTACGAGCAGTACTTC.

As for this clone: This CDR3 is also generated by other DNA sequences in the sample. V usage is TRBV29-1 and J usage is TRBJ2-7; TRBD1 aligns across 9 bases. Trimming cost V 2 bases and J 3 bases; bases outside gene matches: 8. Germline lookup yields CDR1 SQVTM and CDR2 ANQGSEA. This CDR3 is 15 amino acids long. CDR3 amino acids: CSVEIPGQGVYEQYF. Here the CDR3 DNA reads TGCAGCGTTGAAATTCCGGGACAGGGTGTCTACGAGCAGTACTTC.

The rearrangement joins TRBV5-1 to TRBJ2-1; no definite D call. This CDR3 is built from 15 residues. The V gene lost 0 bases and the J gene lost 0 bases, with 7 bases spanning the gap. Germline V CDR1 and CDR2: SGHRS, YFSETQ. The DNA for the CDR3 is TGCGCCAGCAGCTTGGACCCGAGCTCCTACAATGAGCAGTTCTTC. Translated: CASSLDPSSYNEQFF. Variable domain in full (rest from reference TRBV5-1 and TRBJ2-1): KAGVTQTPRYLIKTRGQQVTLSCSPISGHRSVSWYQQTPGQGLQFLFEYFSETQRNKGNFPGRFSGRQFSNSRSEMNVSTLELGDSALYLCASSLDPSSYNEQFFGPGTRLTVL.

V and J are TRBV7-2 and TRBJ2-5; TRBD2 agrees at 12 bases. The ends lost 4 bases at V and 2 bases at J; junction bases unmatched: 8. The germline V gene has CDR1 SGHTA and CDR2 FQGNSA. The CDR3 sequence is 17 residues long. The CDR3 loop is CASSSLAGGLPQETQYF. The CDR3 DNA reads TGTGCCAGCAGCTCACTAGCGGGAGGCCTGCCTCAAGAGACCCAGTACTTC.

This chain joins TRBV5-1 and TRBJ1-1; perhaps TRBD1 as D (6 bases). This CDR3 comprises 15 residues. V lost 5 bases, J lost 3 bases, and 17 bases lay in between. CDR1 is SGHRS and CDR2 is YFSETQ in the germline V gene. The CDR3: CASRSLRNRDTEAFF. CDR3 DNA sequence: TGCGCCAGCAGGTCTCTCCGAAACAGGGACACTGAAGCTTTCTTT.

The V and J genes are TRBV28 and TRBJ1-1; TRBD1 aligns across 9 bases. With 6 bases clipped from V and 1 base from J, the junction kept 9 bases outside the gene matches. Germline CDR1 MDHEN, CDR2 SYDVKM. This CDR3 has 16 residues. CDR3 nucleotide sequence: TGTGCCAGCAGGTCAACAGGGGGCGGTCAGAACACTGAAGCTTTCTTT. As protein: CASRSTGGGQNTEAFF.

The chain uses TRBV5-6 and TRBJ2-3; D is perhaps TRBD2 (6 bases). Trimming left V 5 bases short and J 1 base short, with 14 bases between. The CDR3 length is 15 residues. Germline lookup yields CDR1 SGHDT and CDR2 YYEEEE. The CDR3 loop is CASSRDLRRTDTQYF. The CDR3 nucleotides are TGTGCCAGCAGTCGGGACTTGCGACGCACAGATACGCAGTATTTT.

The J gene is TRBJ2-1, the V gene TRBV28; 9 bases map to TRBD1. This CDR3 has 14 residues. Per the germline V gene, CDR1 is MDHEN and CDR2 is SYDVKM. This chain's CDR3 is CAIRGTGSYNEQFF. In DNA, the CDR3 is TGTGCTATCCGGGGGACAGGGTCTTACAATGAGCAGTTCTTC.

This chain uses TRBV7-9 with TRBJ1-5; D remains ambiguous. V lost 3 bases, J lost 9 bases, and 9 bases lay in between. Germline assignment: CDR1 SEHNR and CDR2 FQNEAQ (reference sequence). The CDR3 runs to 12 residues. CDR3 DNA sequence: TGTGCCAGCAGCTTCGATACGCGGCCCCAGCATTTT. This translates into CASSFDTRPQHF.

The V call is TRBV2, the J call TRBJ1-2; D might be TRBD1 (6 bases). Per germline, CDR1 SNHLY and CDR2 FYNNEI. Trimming took off 7 bases at V and 10 bases at J, with 16 bases between the two ends. CDR3 size: 12 residues. DNA of the CDR3: TGTGCCAGCAACGAATCCCCAGGGGACTACACCTTC. It specifies CASNESPGDYTF.

The V gene is TRBV2, the J gene TRBJ1-5; possibly TRBD1 for D (6 bases). Trimming shortened V by 9 bases and J by 7 bases, and 16 bases separated the two germline ends. This CDR3 has 13 amino acids. The germline V gene has CDR1 SNHLY and CDR2 FYNNEI. CDR3 sequence (DNA): TGTGCCAGTGAACAGGGAAGCAGACAGCCCCAGCATTTT. Translation: CASEQGSRQPQHF.

V is TRBV12-2 and J is TRBJ1-2; the table's D call TRBD1 went unverified against the DNA. TRBV12-2 is flagged as a pseudogene. This CDR3 spans 20 amino acids. This chain's CDR3 is CASRSVWRTLSPWPYSLGLF. The CDR3 bases are TGTGCAAGTCGCTCCGTATGGCGGACCTTGTCCCCCTGGCCTTATTCCCTGGGGCTCTTC.

On this clone: Other DNA sequences of this sample code for an identical CDR3. The V call is TRBV5-1, the J call TRBJ1-6, with TRBD1 matching over 9 bases. V was clipped by 5 bases and J by 7 bases; unmatched bases: 4. Germline V gene lookup returns CDR1 SGHRS and CDR2 YFSETQ. This CDR3 comprises 14 residues. DNA of the CDR3: TGCGCCAGCAGTTTAGGACAGGGGAATTCACCCCTCCACTTT. It yields the protein CASSLGQGNSPLHF.

The V call is TRBV5-1, the J call TRBJ1-1, with TRBD1 as a possible D gene (5 bases). Germline CDR1 reads SGHRS; CDR2 reads YFSETQ. The CDR3 totals 17 residues. V was clipped by 0 bases and J by 7 bases, with 22 bases between them. DNA for the CDR3: TGCGCCAGCAGCTTGGGCCCCCCACAGGCGGCCGCCAATGAAGCTTTCTTT. Protein sequence: CASSLGPPQAAANEAFF. The full variable domain, completed using reference TRBV5-1 and TRBJ1-1, is KAGVTQTPRYLIKTRGQQVTLSCSPISGHRSVSWYQQTPGQGLQFLFEYFSETQRNKGNFPGRFSGRQFSNSRSEMNVSTLELGDSALYLCASSLGPPQAAANEAFFGQGTRLTVV.

V gene TRBV24-1 combines with J gene TRBJ1-1; 8 bases align to TRBD1. This CDR3 has 14 amino acids. The junction had 5 bases not matched to a gene; V was cut back by 4 bases and J by 5 bases. Germline CDR1 and CDR2: KGHDR and SFDVKD. The CDR3 DNA follows: TGTGCCACCAGTGACAGGACAGGGCGAACTGAAGCTTTCTTT. It translates to CATSDRTGRTEAFF.

The gene calls are TRBV5-1 and TRBJ2-3, with D tentatively TRBD1 (5 bases). Germline CDR1 is SGHRS and CDR2 is YFSETQ. The CDR3 consists of 14 residues. Trimming removed 2 bases from V and 2 bases from J, with 9 bases in between. CDR3 sequence (DNA): TGCGCCAGCAGCTTTGACAGTTTCACAGATACGCAGTATTTT. Amino acids: CASSFDSFTDTQYF.

The chain links TRBV5-1 to TRBJ1-2; TRBD1 matches 12 bases. Trimming took 3 bases from V and 6 from J; bases not matched to a gene: 3. This CDR3 is built from 14 residues. Germline V gives CDR1 SGHRS, CDR2 YFSETQ. The CDR3 region has the DNA TGCGCCAGCAGCTCGGGGACAGGGGGCGATGGCTACACCTTC. Amino acids: CASSSGTGGDGYTF.

The chain recombines TRBV7-6 with TRBJ2-7, with TRBD1 as a possible D gene (6 bases). The CDR3 length is 15 residues. From germline, CDR1 is SGHVS and CDR2 FNYEAQ. Trimming removed 5 bases at V and 0 bases at J, with 14 bases between. This CDR3 is CASSPEGVSSYEQYF. CDR3 DNA sequence: TGTGCCAGCAGCCCTGAGGGGGTTAGCTCCTACGAGCAGTACTTC.

As regards this clone: The same CDR3 is also encoded by other DNA sequences in this sample. This sequence joins TRBV3-1 (or the pseudogene TRBV3-2) and TRBJ1-6; TRBD1 matches at 9 bases. The germline CDR1 and CDR2 sequences are LGHDT and YNNKEL (reference sequence). The CDR3 extends over 14 amino acids. V shed 4 bases and J 8 bases; nucleotides not matched to a gene: 3. CDR3 amino acids: CASSPGQGYSPLHF. The CDR3 coding sequence is TGTGCCAGCAGCCCGGGACAGGGTTATTCACCCCTCCACTTT.

This clone has a single count. The chain uses TRBV12-3 or TRBV12-4 and TRBJ2-5; D is ambiguous. This CDR3 is built from 12 residues. Trimming took 2 bases from V and 5 from J, leaving 6 bases between them. The CDR3 region has the DNA TGTGCCAGCAGTTTAACCCAGGAGACCCAGTACTTC. It is translated as CASSLTQETQYF.

The chain employs TRBV11-3 and TRBJ2-7; TRBD1 might be the D (6 bases). The CDR3 has 13 residues. V lost 0 bases and J lost 6, with 9 bases in between. The germline CDR1 and CDR2 sequences are SGHNT and YENEEA. CDR3 amino acids: CASSLDLGAEQYF. The CDR3 DNA follows: TGTGCCAGCAGCTTAGATTTGGGGGCCGAGCAGTACTTC. The entire variable domain, with the rest obtained from reference TRBV11-3 and TRBJ2-7, is as follows: EAGVVQSPRYKIIEKKQPVAFWCNPISGHNTLYWYLQNLGQGPELLIRYENEEAVDDSQLPKDRFSAERLKGVDSTLKIQPAELGDSAVYLCASSLDLGAEQYFGPGTRLTVT.

This chain uses TRBV18 with TRBJ1-4; no clear D. Germline V lookup: CDR1 KGHSH, CDR2 LQKENI. CDR3 length: 13 amino acids. V was shortened by 7 bases and J by 6 bases, with 12 bases between the two germline ends. The CDR3 loop reads CASCGMMDEKLFF. The CDR3 DNA sequence: TGTGCCAGCTGCGGCATGATGGATGAAAAACTGTTTTTT.

The chain carries TRBV6-6 and TRBJ1-3; D not resolved. Per germline, CDR1 MNHNY and CDR2 SVGAGI (reference sequence). V lost 7 bases and J 0 bases, leaving 16 bases between the germline ends. The CDR3 sequence is 16 residues long. The CDR3 region is CASTQRPTSSGNTIYF. The CDR3 DNA follows: TGTGCCAGCACCCAGAGGCCAACAAGCTCTGGAAACACCATATATTTT.

The rearrangement uses TRBV6-4 and TRBJ2-2; 12 bases match TRBD1. The germline V gene has CDR1 MRHNA and CDR2 SNTAGT. V lost 5 bases, J lost 6 bases, and 7 bases stayed unmatched. The CDR3 is 16 amino acids. The CDR3 loop is CASSPTGQGASGELFF. The CDR3 DNA reads TGTGCCAGCAGTCCCACGGGACAGGGGGCCTCCGGGGAGCTGTTTTTT.

This clone was observed a single time. The rearrangement joins TRBV6-4 to TRBJ2-2, with 8 bases matching TRBD2. Germline-derived CDR1 and CDR2 are MRHNA and SNTAGT. This CDR3 is built from 15 residues. After removal of 6 bases from V and 6 bases from J, the junction contained 9 bases not matched to a gene. The CDR3 coding sequence is TGTGCCAGCAGAGTCCAAGCGGGAGAGGCCGGGGAGCTGTTTTTT. Translation gives CASRVQAGEAGELFF.

This rearrangement joins TRBV12-3 or TRBV12-4 to TRBJ1-1; TRBD1 is a possible D gene (5 bases). This CDR3 is built from 13 residues. With 5 bases removed from V and 12 bases from J, the gap between germline ends came to 19 bases. The CDR3 nucleotides read TGTGCCAGCAGTCCGAGCAGGCAGGGTAAGACTTTCTTT. This codes for CASSPSRQGKTFF.